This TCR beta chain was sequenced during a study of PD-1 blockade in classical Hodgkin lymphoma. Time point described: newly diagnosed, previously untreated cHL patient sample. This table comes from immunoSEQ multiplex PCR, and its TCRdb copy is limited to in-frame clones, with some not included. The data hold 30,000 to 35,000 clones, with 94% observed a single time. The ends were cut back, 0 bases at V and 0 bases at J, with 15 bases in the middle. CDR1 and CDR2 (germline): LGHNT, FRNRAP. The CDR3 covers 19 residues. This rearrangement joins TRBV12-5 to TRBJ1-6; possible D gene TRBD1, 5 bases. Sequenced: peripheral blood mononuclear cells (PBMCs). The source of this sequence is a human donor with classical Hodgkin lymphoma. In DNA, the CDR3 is TGTGCTAGTGGTTTGGTACCTGAGGAGGGGAGCTCCTATAATTCACCCCTCCACTTT. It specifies CASGLVPEEGSSYNSPLHF.